The 8 T cell receptor beta chains below all came from one sample that was sequenced in a study of HIV-infected patients and healthy controls (dated by TCRdb to about 2014). Whole blood was used without cell fractionation, so all unsorted peripheral T cells were reflected in the repertoire. Preparation of the library involved 5' RACE. For sequencing, an Illumina MiSeq was employed. Reverse transcription of approximately 540 ng RNA was performed with SuperScript III using primers directed against the alpha and beta constant regions. Separate alpha and beta chain libraries were made by chain-specific third strand synthesis with multiplexing indices. The raw public data were reprocessed by TCRdb itself: fastp quality trimming at Q25, MiXCR clonotype calling, in-frame beta chains only. Here each entry gathers all rows of one CDR3 protein and keeps the most common genes and DNA. This sample has under 20,000 distinct CDR3 sequences in its table, and about 9.5% of those were observed once. About 3% of the sample goes to the ten largest clones.

The sequenced material came from blood. These receptors all come from an adult in good health.

This clonotype was counted at least ten times. V is TRBV5-1 and J is TRBJ2-5, with TRBD1 matching over 8 bases. This CDR3 has 15 residues. V trimming: 0 bases; J trimming: 5 bases; junction bases outside the gene matches: 6. Germline CDR1 is SGHRS and CDR2 is YFSETQ. The CDR3 loop is CASSLASDRAETQYF. The CDR3 nucleotides are TGCGCCAGCAGCTTGGCCTCGGACAGGGCGGAGACCCAGTACTTC.

This clonotype was seen a handful of times. V is TRBV28 and J is TRBJ2-5; no definite D call. CDR3 length: 14 residues. The V and J ends lost 6 bases and 2 bases respectively, with 13 bases between them. Germline V gene data show CDR1 as MDHEN and CDR2 as SYDVKM. The CDR3 is CASSYVGIQETQYF. The CDR3 coding sequence is TGTGCCAGCAGCTACGTAGGAATACAAGAGACCCAGTACTTC.

This clonotype was seen ten or more times. The CDR3 loop is CSANPAGVAGADVKNIQYF. Written as DNA, the CDR3 is TGCAGTGCCAACCCCGCTGGGGTAGCGGGAGCCGACGTCAAAAACATTCAGTACTTC. The genes are TRBV20-1 and TRBJ2-4; the match to TRBD2 covers 9 bases. The CDR3 has 19 residues. CDR1 is DFQATT, CDR2 SNEGSKA, per germline (reference sequence). Trimming removed 6 bases from V and 3 bases from J; junction bases left unmatched: 21.

The sample holds many counts of this clonotype. This chain joins TRBV19 and TRBJ2-7; 15 positions match TRBD2. Trimming took 6 bases from V and 5 from J; bases not matched to a gene: 8. The CDR3 spans 16 residues. Germline-derived CDR1 and CDR2 are LNHDA and SQIVND (reference sequence). CDR3 in amino acids: CASRAKGLAGGHEQYF. The CDR3 bases are TGTGCCAGTAGGGCGAAGGGACTAGCGGGAGGCCACGAGCAGTACTTC. Supplemented by reference TRBV19 and TRBJ2-7, the full variable domain reads DGGITQSPKYLFRKEGQNVTLSCEQNLNHDAMYWYRQDPGQGLRLIYYSQIVNDFQKGDIAEGYSVSREKKESFPLTVTSAQKNPTAFYLCASRAKGLAGGHEQYFGPGTRLTVT.

This clonotype has ten or more counts. This chain links TRBV5-4 with TRBJ2-3; D uncertain. CDR1 is SGHNT and CDR2 is YYREEE in the germline V gene (reference sequence). Trimming pared 4 bases from V and 2 bases from J, leaving 20 bases between. This CDR3 has 17 residues. Here the CDR3 DNA reads TGTGCCAGCAGCCCGGGCGATGGTGCCCCCCACACAGATACGCAGTATTTT. Residues: CASSPGDGAPHTDTQYF.

This clonotype was detected only a few times. The rearrangement uses TRBV6-5 and TRBJ2-5, with D perhaps assigned TRBD1 or TRBD2 (5 bases each). Germline loops: CDR1 MNHEY, CDR2 SVGAGI. This CDR3 comprises 17 residues. With 6 bases removed from V and 2 bases from J, the gap between germline ends came to 22 bases. DNA of the CDR3: TGTGCCAGCAGCCCGTCTCTCCGGGACGGGCTTCAAGAGACCCAGTACTTC. Protein sequence: CASSPSLRDGLQETQYF.

This clonotype has a count of ten or more. V is TRBV11-2 and J is TRBJ2-5; weak D call: TRBD2 (5 bases). V lost 5 bases, J lost 4 bases, and 14 bases lay in between. This CDR3 is 14 amino acids long. The germline CDR1 and CDR2 sequences are SGHAT and FQNNGV. The CDR3, as DNA: TGTGCCAGCAGCCCCGGGGTCCAGGTAGAGACCCAGTACTTC. It encodes CASSPGVQVETQYF.

This clonotype was counted many times. The genes are TRBV2 and TRBJ1-4; a possible D gene is TRBD1 (5 bases). Germline V CDR1 and CDR2: SNHLY, FYNNEI. This CDR3 contains 12 residues. Trimming removed 11 bases from V and 6 bases from J, with 13 bases in between. The CDR3 DNA is TGTGCCGGCTCCGGGACGGATGAAAAACTGTTTTTT. Translated: CAGSGTDEKLFF.